A single sample is the source of the 5 T cell receptor beta chains below, sequenced in a study of post-analysis software for immune sequencing data. Regarding the study as a whole: A few TRBV segments appeared more often in patients than in controls, and TRBV5-6, TRBV5-1 and TRBV20-1 were among these.

No antigen is known for these receptors. The TCR beta cDNA libraries carried unique molecular identifiers. TCRdb redid the calling of the PCR reads with MiXCR, one entry per CDR3 protein. In the table there are 450,000 to 650,000 distinct CDR3 sequences, around 44% of which are singletons. Material: blood. These receptors were collected from a girl aged 10-17 years with multiple sclerosis.

This chain connects TRBV5-1 to TRBJ2-7; 9 positions agree with TRBD1. Germline CDR1 and CDR2: SGHRS and YFSETQ. Unmatched junction bases numbered 6, after V lost 1 base and J lost 1 base. The CDR3 has 16 residues. This CDR3 is CASSLTGTGTSYEQYF. CDR3 bases: TGCGCCAGCAGCTTGACGGGGACAGGGACGTCCTACGAGCAGTACTTC.

The chain uses TRBV7-3 and TRBJ2-3; 10 bases are shared with TRBD1. The CDR3 loop spans 15 amino acids. After removal of 5 bases from V and 4 bases from J, the junction contained 6 bases not matched to a gene. Germline values: CDR1 SGHTA, CDR2 FQGTGA. The chain's CDR3 is CASSPPGTGADTQYF. The CDR3 region has the DNA TGTGCCAGCAGCCCACCTGGGACAGGGGCAGATACGCAGTATTTT.

The rearrangement joins TRBV7-9 to TRBJ2-4; the D gene is possibly TRBD1 (5 bases). The J call may be incorrect, as the DNA end agrees better with TRBJ2-7. The CDR3 is made up of 14 amino acids. The germline V gene encodes CDR1 SEHNR and CDR2 FQNEAQ (reference sequence). The DNA of the CDR3 is TGTGCCAGCAGCTCCCTAGAGACAGCCTACGAGCAGTACTTC. Residues: CASSSLETAYEQYF.

This clonotype has a handful of counts. V is TRBV29-1 and J is TRBJ2-1, with D unresolved. Per the germline V gene, CDR1 is SQVTM and CDR2 is ANQGSEA. This CDR3 has 12 amino acids. V lost 5 bases, J lost 4 bases, and 9 bases lay in between. CDR3 nucleotide sequence: TGCAGCGTTTTTAAGGCGTACAATGAGCAGTTCTTC. Translation: CSVFKAYNEQFF.

V is TRBV7-9 and J is TRBJ2-6; D unresolved. The CDR3 is made up of 15 amino acids. Germline V CDR1 and CDR2: SEHNR, FQNEAQ (reference sequence). Trimming left V 5 bases short and J 2 bases short, with 10 bases between. The CDR3 is CASSLKEPGANVLTF. The CDR3 DNA sequence: TGTGCCAGCAGCCTTAAAGAACCTGGGGCCAACGTCCTGACTTTC. Using reference TRBV7-9 and TRBJ2-6 for the parts outside the CDR3, the full variable domain is DTGVSQNPRHKITKRGQNVTFRCDPISEHNRLYWYRQTLGQGPEFLTYFQNEAQLEKSRLLSDRFSAERPKGSFSTLEIQRTEQGDSAMYLCASSLKEPGANVLTFGAGSRLTVL.